This T cell receptor (beta chain) was obtained from a study of shared clonotypes between healthy human individuals. The authors divided CD4+ cells into CD45RA+ naive and CD45RA-negative memory subsets. Remarks on this clone: Its antigen is still unknown.

This CDR3 has 14 amino acids. Germline CDR1 is MNHEY and CDR2 is SMNVEV (reference sequence). Trimming cost V 8 bases and J 7 bases, with 18 bases left between them. Here immunoSEQ multiplex PCR was the method, and the copy in TCRdb shows in-frame clones only, minus some. Among some 2.4 million clones listed, roughly 93% were seen once. Findings and caveats of the study: Tissues were not sampled, only blood, and their repertoires likely differ. Several donors had 4% to 5% of their naive CD4 clonotypes in common. When compared with the clonotypes that were shared by all four sorted-subset donors, the non-shared clonotypes turned out to have lower generation probabilities.

This receptor was obtained from a man between 18 and 35 years old in good health. Some clones in this sample may be carry-over from other donors' samples. The chain carries TRBV27 and TRBJ2-1; D perhaps matches TRBD2 (6 bases). Sample: naive CD4+ T cells from PBMCs. This sample's subset: CD45RA+ positively selected. Written as DNA, the CDR3 is TGTGCCAGCTCACCCCGGGAGTTTGGGAATGAGCAGTTCTTC. Its translation: CASSPREFGNEQFF.